The 21 T cell receptor beta chains in this list originate from one sample, sequenced in a study of blood T cell repertoires in COVID-19. The method was immunoSEQ multiplex PCR; TCRdb's version includes in-frame clones alone and lacks a portion of them. The data contain over 60,000 clones, roughly 89% of them singletons. Source material: peripheral blood. The receptor set was obtained from a man at least 80 years old with acute or convalescent COVID-19.

The count of this clone is one. The rearrangement joins TRBV2 to TRBJ1-6; 8 bases are shared with TRBD1. The CDR3 sequence is 16 residues long. V shed 2 bases and J 7 bases; nucleotides not matched to a gene: 7. Germline lookup yields CDR1 SNHLY and CDR2 FYNNEI. The CDR3 region has the DNA TGTGCCAGCAGTGAATCTGGCAGGGGGCTCAATTCACCCCTCCACTTT. Protein product: CASSESGRGLNSPLHF.

V gene TRBV11-2 combines with J gene TRBJ1-6; weak D call: TRBD1 (5 bases). Germline V gene lookup returns CDR1 SGHAT and CDR2 FQNNGV. The CDR3 is made up of 14 amino acids. Trimming pared 5 bases from V and 11 bases from J, leaving 16 bases between. This chain's CDR3 is CASSPAGGLPPLHF. CDR3 nucleotides: TGTGCCAGCAGCCCGGCCGGGGGTCTCCCACCCCTCCACTTT.

This chain uses TRBV4-2 with TRBJ2-7, with D possibly being TRBD1 (5 bases). V dropped 2 bases and J dropped 4 bases, with 12 bases sitting between them. This CDR3 contains 14 residues. The germline gives CDR1 LGHNA, CDR2 YNFKEQ. CDR3 residues: CASSQNLAGYEQYF. CDR3 bases: TGTGCCAGCAGCCAAAACCTGGCAGGGTACGAGCAGTACTTC.

The V and J genes are TRBV3-1 (or the pseudogene TRBV3-2) and TRBJ2-2; 10 positions match TRBD1. The germline V gene encodes CDR1 LGHDT and CDR2 YNNKEL (reference sequence). This CDR3 is 15 amino acids long. Trimming cost V 3 bases and J 3 bases; bases outside gene matches: 1. CDR3 protein: CASSQGQGYTGELFF. Here the CDR3 DNA reads TGTGCCAGCAGCCAGGGACAGGGGTACACCGGGGAGCTGTTTTTT.

This chain uses TRBV7-3 with TRBJ2-1; D may be TRBD1 (5 bases). The CDR3 covers 13 residues. V gave up 4 bases and J gave up 4 bases, with 8 bases separating them. CDR1 SGHTA and CDR2 FQGTGA come from the germline V gene. CDR3 in amino acids: CASSSTAYNEQFF. In DNA form, the CDR3 reads TGTGCCAGCAGCTCGACAGCATACAATGAGCAGTTCTTC.

This chain joins TRBV7-6 and TRBJ2-7, with 11 bases identical to TRBD1. This CDR3 is built from 15 residues. V lost 4 bases to trimming and J lost 4 bases; unmatched junction nucleotides: 6. Germline V gene sequence: CDR1 SGHVS, CDR2 FNYEAQ. CDR3 in DNA: TGTGCCAGCAGCTCCGGGACAGGGGGGGCGTACGAGCAGTACTTC. Translated: CASSSGTGGAYEQYF. The variable domain in full, with the rest retrieved from reference TRBV7-6 and TRBJ2-7, is GAGVSQSPRYKVTKRGQDVALRCDPISGHVSLYWYRQALGQGPEFLTYFNYEAQQDKSGLPNDRFSAERPEGSISTLTIQRTEQRDSAMYRCASSSGTGGAYEQYFGPGTRLTVT.

The V and J genes are TRBV4-1 and TRBJ1-3; 7 bases line up with TRBD1. J was trimmed by 7 bases and V by 0 bases; bases with no gene match: 6. In germline, CDR1 is MGHRA, CDR2 YSYEKL. CDR3 length: 15 residues. The DNA of the CDR3 is TGCGCCAGCAGCCAAGATCACAGGGGTTCGAACACCATATATTTT. Translated: CASSQDHRGSNTIYF.

In DNA form, the CDR3 reads TGTGCCAGCGTCGGGGGGCTAAGGGAAAAACTGTTTTTT. This sequence encodes CASVGGLREKLFF. J is TRBJ1-4 and V is TRBV2, with D possibly matching TRBD1 (6 bases). With 8 bases removed from V and 8 bases from J, the gap between germline ends came to 15 bases. This CDR3 contains 13 residues. CDR1 is SNHLY and CDR2 is FYNNEI in the germline V gene. Looking up the rest from reference TRBV2 and TRBJ1-4 gives the full variable domain: EPEVTQTPSHQVTQMGQEVILRCVPISNHLYFYWYRQILGQKVEFLVSFYNNEISEKSEIFDDQFSVERPDGSNFTLKIRSTKLEDSAMYFCASVGGLREKLFFGSGTQLSVL.

This chain joins TRBV2 and TRBJ2-1; TRBD1 aligns across 8 bases. V trimming: 4 bases; J trimming: 7 bases; junction bases outside the gene matches: 6. The CDR3 is made up of 14 amino acids. Germline V gene data show CDR1 as SNHLY and CDR2 as FYNNEI. This CDR3 reads CASSVGQGGNEQFF. The CDR3 DNA reads as TGTGCCAGCAGTGTAGGACAGGGTGGGAATGAGCAGTTCTTC.

This chain links TRBV19 with TRBJ1-6; TRBD1 agrees at 9 bases. The length of the CDR3 is 15 residues. V lost 0 bases and J lost 10; bases outside the gene matches: 4. CDR1 is LNHDA, CDR2 SQIVND, per germline (reference sequence). CDR3 sequence: CASSIDQTGGSPLHF. CDR3 sequence (DNA): TGTGCCAGTAGTATAGATCAGACAGGGGGATCACCCCTCCACTTT.

This chain links TRBV7-9 with TRBJ1-4, with D possibly being TRBD1 (6 bases). The CDR3 runs to 16 residues. Trimming cost V 6 bases and J 8 bases, with 22 bases left between them. The V gene's germline CDR1 is SEHNR and CDR2 FQNEAQ (reference sequence). The CDR3: CASSQGAGARGEKLFF. The CDR3 region has the DNA TGTGCCAGCAGTCAAGGGGCAGGGGCGAGAGGGGAAAAACTGTTTTTT.

This CDR3 reads CASSPRREADTQYF. The CDR3 coding sequence is TGTGCCAGCTCACCACGGAGGGAAGCAGATACGCAGTATTTT. This chain uses TRBV18 with TRBJ2-3, with a tentative D call TRBD2 (6 bases). The CDR3 is made up of 14 amino acids. V was trimmed by 1 base and J by 4 bases, leaving 9 bases between them. Germline V gives CDR1 KGHSH, CDR2 LQKENI.

The gene calls are TRBV5-1 and TRBJ1-2; 7 bases line up with TRBD1. Germline V gene lookup returns CDR1 SGHRS and CDR2 YFSETQ. J gave up 0 bases and V 0 bases, and 8 bases lay outside the gene matches. This CDR3 spans 17 amino acids. The CDR3 DNA sequence: TGCGCCAGCAGCTTGGTGGGGGGACAGTGGACTAACTATGGCTACACCTTC. Translation: CASSLVGGQWTNYGYTF.

CDR3 region: CASSDQGLAVFYEQYF. The DNA of the CDR3 is TGTGCCAGCAGCGACCAGGGACTAGCGGTTTTCTACGAGCAGTACTTC. The chain employs TRBV5-6 and TRBJ2-7; 11 bases agree with TRBD2. The trim removed 4 bases at V and 3 bases at J, leaving 9 bases unmatched. CDR3 size: 16 residues. Germline loops: CDR1 SGHDT, CDR2 YYEEEE.

This clone was picked up a small number of times. This rearrangement joins TRBV19 to TRBJ2-3; 9 positions match TRBD2. The junction had 4 bases not matched to a gene; V was cut back by 3 bases and J by 3 bases. Germline V gene data show CDR1 as LNHDA and CDR2 as SQIVND (reference sequence). The CDR3 extends over 15 amino acids. For the CDR3, the DNA is TGTGCCAGTAGTATCGGACTAGCGTTAACAGATACGCAGTATTTT. Translated, it gives CASSIGLALTDTQYF.

V gene TRBV21-1 combines with J gene TRBJ2-7; the table's TRBD2 call for D was not verified on the DNA. TRBV21-1 is reported as a pseudogene. This CDR3 comprises 15 residues. The CDR3 spells CASSNDLSGSDEQYF. The CDR3 DNA sequence: TGTGCCAGCAGCAACGACCTAAGCGGGTCGGACGAGCAGTACTTC.

This sequence joins TRBV27 and TRBJ1-5, with D tentatively TRBD1 (5 bases). The CDR3 loop spans 16 amino acids. V lost 1 base to trimming and J lost 1 base, with 11 bases between them. Germline assignment: CDR1 MNHEY and CDR2 SMNVEV (reference sequence). CDR3 nucleotides: TGTGCCAGCAGTTTATTACCCGGACAAAGCAATCAGCCCCAGCATTTT. Amino acids: CASSLLPGQSNQPQHF.

The chain is built from TRBV24-1 and TRBJ2-1; tentatively, D is TRBD2 (5 bases). The CDR3 consists of 15 residues. V was trimmed by 4 bases and J by 5 bases, leaving 14 bases between them. Germline V CDR1 and CDR2: KGHDR, SFDVKD. CDR3 DNA: TGTGCCACCAGTGACCCCGTGCCGGGGAACAATGAGCAGTTCTTC. It codes for CATSDPVPGNNEQFF.

The V gene is TRBV7-9, the J gene TRBJ2-7; D is possibly TRBD1 (6 bases). This CDR3 comprises 15 residues. Trimming took 5 bases from V and 6 from J, leaving 20 bases between them. The germline V gene encodes CDR1 SEHNR and CDR2 FQNEAQ (reference sequence). The CDR3 reads CASSPGTLEYTEQYF. The CDR3 DNA sequence: TGTGCCAGCAGCCCCGGGACATTGGAGTATACCGAGCAGTACTTC.

The chain uses TRBV7-9 and TRBJ1-6; 9 nucleotides align to TRBD1. Germline loops: CDR1 SEHNR, CDR2 FQNEAQ (reference sequence). V lost 6 bases, J lost 9 bases, and 9 bases stayed unmatched. CDR3 length: 15 residues. The CDR3 DNA follows: TGTGCCAGCAGTCAGACCGGGACAGGGATTTCACCCCTCCACTTT. It codes for CASSQTGTGISPLHF.

This chain links TRBV6-2 or TRBV6-3 with TRBJ1-1; no reliable D call. CDR3 length equals 16 residues. CDR1 is MNHEY, CDR2 SVGEGT, per germline. The germline V and J ends were trimmed by 3 bases and 0 bases, with 14 bases remaining between them. The CDR3 is CASSYRQVLMNTEAFF. The CDR3, as DNA: TGTGCCAGCAGTTATCGGCAGGTTCTAATGAACACTGAAGCTTTCTTT.